This is a list of T cell receptor beta chains from one sample in a study of T cell repertoires in cytomegalovirus infection. TCRdb independently ran MiXCR on the reads; one entry per CDR3 protein. The sample has 300,000 to 400,000 distinct CDR3 sequences; over 15% are singletons. Sequencing was carried out using PBMCs. The receptors come from a human donor in good health (CMV status not recorded). Some clones in this sample may be carry-over from other donors' samples. Both conserved end residues are part of each CDR3. D genes are given only for firm matches. Clone sizes are given selectively: once, few, many, or a class where the clone is expanded.

J gene	clone size	V gene	D gene	CDR3 protein	CDR3 DNA
TRBJ1-1	many	TRBV18	TRBD1	CASSPGQGSLNTEAFF	TGTGCCAGCTCACCAGGACAGGGGTCCCTGAACACTGAAGCTTTCTTT
TRBJ2-3	NA	TRBV2	NA	CASRDADTQYF	TGTGCCAGCAGAGACGCCGATACGCAGTATTTT
TRBJ2-3	many	TRBV7-2	NA	CASSPGRADTQYF	TGTGCCAGCAGCCCGGGGCGAGCAGATACGCAGTATTTT
TRBJ2-2	NA	TRBV6-5	NA	CASSYFSGEGGELFF	TGTGCCAGCAGTTACTTCTCCGGGGAAGGCGGGGAGCTGTTTTTT
TRBJ2-5	NA	TRBV7-6	TRBD2	CASSWGGKETQYF	TGTGCCAGCAGCTGGGGGGGGAAAGAGACCCAGTACTTC
TRBJ2-7	NA	TRBV11-2	NA	CASSFLQGSHEQYF	TGTGCCAGCAGCTTCTTACAGGGTAGCCACGAGCAGTACTTC
TRBJ2-2	many	TRBV6-2/TRBV6-3	NA	CASSYWDTSNTGELFF	TGTGCCAGCAGTTACTGGGACACCTCGAACACCGGGGAGCTGTTTTTT
TRBJ2-3	NA	TRBV29-1	NA	CTPTPRDTQYF	TGCACCCCAACCCCCAGGGATACGCAGTATTTT
TRBJ2-3	few	TRBV6-6	NA	CASSYSRGYTQYF	TGTGCCAGCAGTTACTCGAGGGGATATACGCAGTATTTT
TRBJ2-7	NA	TRBV28	TRBD1	CASKPTGPSYEQYF	TGTGCCAGCAAACCGACAGGGCCCTCCTACGAGCAGTACTTC
TRBJ2-2	NA	TRBV20-1	NA	CSAARLVNTGELFF	TGCAGTGCAGCCCGACTAGTGAACACCGGGGAGCTGTTTTTT